The entry below describes one TCR beta chain. This clone was counted once. This clone's antigen is unknown. Per-base quality was not reported, and no clone a single base away is much larger than it. These data belong to a study of shared clonotypes between healthy human individuals (TCRdb year 2020). Study-wide context: A couple of women and a few men aged 18 to 49 years were included in the cohort. For each donor, CD4 naive and CD4 memory were each run on three plates, CD8 naive on two plates, and CD8 memory on one plate. To estimate repertoire size and how much clonotype sharing occurs between individuals, the study deeply sequenced the blood TCR repertoires of several healthy adults. Libraries were prepared and TCR repertoires were sequenced by different laboratories using diverse techniques, in order to increase sequencing depth and limit assay-specific biases. Between about 0.8 and 9 billion PBMCs per donor were obtained by leukapheresis. General study outcomes and caveats: Only blood was sampled, and tissue TCR repertoires likely differ from those in blood. Larger estimated clonotype richness was generally found for naive subsets than for memory subsets. Pairwise subsampling indicated that sequencing depth was expected to affect the degree of clonotype sharing among donors. Even with the large sequencing depth, rarefaction of the sorted-subset datasets indicated that sequencing was incomplete. Across several donors, approximately 5% of naive CD4, approximately 4% of naive CD8, approximately 2.5% of memory CD4, and roughly 0.41% of memory CD8 clonotypes were shared. The small number of donors limited the genetic and exposure-history diversity represented. Compared with non-shared clonotypes, clonotypes shared by all four sorted-subset donors had higher generation probabilities.

Using the deep immunoSEQ assay, multiplex PCR amplified TCR CDR3 regions from genomic DNA. Extracted genomic DNA from each cell subset was distributed evenly across all wells of several immunoSEQ 96-well plates, and each plate was treated as a replicate. For sorted subsets, each replicate PCR was loaded with around 200 ng genomic DNA, equivalent to about 30,000 T cell genomes. The purified libraries were quantified using a Qubit 3.0 fluorometer, sized with a Bioanalyzer 2100, and then quantified again using the KAPA Library Quantification kit. A separate single-read 150-cycle Illumina NextSeq 550 flow cell was used to sequence each immunoSEQ 96-well plate. In the authors' own workflow: Because only junctional sequences without quality scores were contained in the immunoSEQ output, filtering matching that applied to full-length reads could not be performed. To assign V/J genes and CDR3, sequences were annotated using PyIR, a Python wrapper for IgBLAST v1.9, with IMGT germline references. Reads with weak V/J assignments (E-value above 1e-6), missing CDR3, stop codons, out-of-frame junctions, or ambiguous translated residues were removed. V3J clonotypes were defined by identical inferred V gene, J gene, and CDR3 amino acid sequence. Percentage overlap between repertoires was computed as shared unique clonotypes divided by the size of the smaller repertoire. Richness of each repertoire was evaluated using RTK rarefaction, the Chao1 estimator, and Recon v2.1 estimates of unobserved clonotypes. For all TCRbeta clonotypes obtained by the gDNA method from a few donors, generation probabilities were computed with OLGA. The clones in this table, taken by TCRdb from immuneACCESS, are in-frame only. Not every clone is retained; where verified, under half of the shortfall comes from an unresolved V gene, and the cause of the rest is unknown. The V and J calls and clone size are taken from that table; D and trimming were inferred from the DNA. The sample table contains millions of clones; only one count was recorded for about 92% of them. The ten largest make up over 0.12% of the sample.

Healthy HIV-negative adults with no recently reported acute infections or vaccinations were included as donors. Only Caucasian adults living in Nashville, Tennessee, USA were represented among the donors. CD4+ T cells were enriched by magnetic negative selection, after which naive cells were positively selected on CD45RA and the negative fraction was taken as the memory subset. After blood collection by leukapheresis, PBMCs were isolated using Ficoll-Histopaque density gradient centrifugation and then cryopreserved in the vapor phase of liquid nitrogen. Analytical flow cytometry was used to check the purity and quantity of each magnetically sorted T cell population. Genomic DNA was isolated from each sorted fraction and quantified by UV absorbance on a Nanodrop 2000c. Input material: naive CD4+ T cells sorted from blood. The sample's cell subset or site, from its label and the paper: CD45RA+ positively selected. This sequence was found in a man between 18 and 29 years old in good health.

The CDR3 corresponds to CASSGHYQPQHF. The DNA sequence reads TGTGCCAGCAGTGGGCATTATCAGCCCCAGCATTTT. The V gene is TRBV6-4 and the J gene is TRBJ1-5; no D gene is confidently identified. The CDR3 sequence holds 12 residues, the cysteine and phenylalanine included. The CDR3 DNA has 36 bases and is translated from base 1. The germline ends are 6 bases apart after V is trimmed by 4 bases and J by 5 bases. CDR1 is given as MRHNA and CDR2 as SNTAGT, both from the germline V gene.